Shown below are 30 T cell receptor beta chains from a single sample sequenced in a study of cytomegalovirus exposure and HLA in healthy donors. Sequencing used immunoSEQ multiplex PCR; TCRdb keeps in-frame clones, though not all of them. Found here are some 230,000 clones, 80% to 95% of them singletons; the top ten hold roughly 1%. Sequencing used PBMCs. Source of these receptors: a woman between 18 and 29 years old in good health and CMV-seronegative.

This clone was recorded once. This chain uses TRBV30 with TRBJ2-2; the D gene is possibly TRBD2 (6 bases). This CDR3 spans 13 amino acids. CDR1 GTSNPN and CDR2 SVGIG come from the germline V gene (reference sequence). Trimming took 5 bases from V and 6 from J, leaving 13 bases between them. The CDR3 sequence: CAWSRRDPGELFF. The DNA for the CDR3 is TGTGCCTGGTCCAGGAGGGATCCCGGGGAGCTGTTTTTT.

The J gene is TRBJ1-5, the V gene TRBV27, with TRBD1 as a possible D gene (6 bases). The CDR3 runs 14 residues. V lost 5 bases, J lost 3 bases, and 11 bases lay in between. Germline V gene lookup returns CDR1 MNHEY and CDR2 SMNVEV (reference sequence). In nucleotides, the CDR3 is TGTGCCAGCAGTATAACAGGGCACAATCAGCCCCAGCATTTT. The encoded protein is CASSITGHNQPQHF.

The rearrangement joins TRBV7-9 to TRBJ2-1, with D possibly matching TRBD2 (6 bases). The CDR3 loop spans 14 amino acids. Germline assignment: CDR1 SEHNR and CDR2 FQNEAQ (reference sequence). Trimming stripped 0 bases from V and 10 bases from J, with 13 bases between. The chain's CDR3 is CASSLALTSGEQFF. The CDR3 nucleotides are TGTGCCAGCAGCTTAGCGCTGACTAGTGGGGAGCAGTTCTTC.

V is TRBV5-4 and J is TRBJ1-4; 7 positions agree with TRBD1. Germline V gene lookup returns CDR1 SGHNT and CDR2 YYREEE (reference sequence). This CDR3 is built from 15 residues. V lost 4 bases and J lost 8; bases outside the gene matches: 11. This chain's CDR3 is CASSGRQGEGEKLFF. The CDR3 nucleotides are TGTGCCAGCAGCGGAAGACAGGGAGAGGGAGAAAAACTGTTTTTT.

As for this clone: Germline and junction disagree at one end, which may indicate a read error. The J gene is TRBJ1-3, the V gene TRBV20-1; D unclear. The CDR3 has 11 amino acids. Germline V CDR1 and CDR2: DFQATT, SNEGSKA (reference sequence). CDR3 in amino acids: CSAREPGRVNF. CDR3 bases: TGCAGTGCTAGAGAACCGGGTCGGGTGAATTTT.

This clone was detected once. The rearrangement links TRBV27 to TRBJ1-2; D remains ambiguous. With 7 bases removed from V and 2 bases from J, the gap between germline ends came to 17 bases. The CDR3 runs 15 residues. CDR1 is MNHEY and CDR2 is SMNVEV in the germline V gene (reference sequence). The CDR3 reads CASIDLTTGNYGYTF. DNA for the CDR3: TGTGCCAGCATCGATCTTACCACCGGGAACTATGGCTACACCTTC.

The chain recombines TRBV9 with TRBJ1-2; 8 bases map to TRBD1. The CDR3 covers 14 residues. V dropped 4 bases and J dropped 8; count of bases not matched to a gene: 10. Per germline, CDR1 SGDLS and CDR2 YYNGEE. Here the CDR3 reads CASSYGQGFEGYTF. DNA for the CDR3: TGTGCCAGCAGCTATGGACAGGGTTTTGAAGGCTACACCTTC.

The J gene is TRBJ2-1, the V gene TRBV13; possibly TRBD1 for D (5 bases). The CDR3 is 17 amino acids. The ends were cut back, 5 bases at V and 0 bases at J, with 17 bases in the middle. Germline V gives CDR1 PRHDT, CDR2 FYEKMQ (reference sequence). The CDR3 bases are TGTGCCAGCAGCACGACCTGGGGCTTCAACTCCTACAATGAGCAGTTCTTC. The encoded protein is CASSTTWGFNSYNEQFF.

In regard to this clone: Within the sample, other DNA sequences also encode this same CDR3. The J gene is TRBJ1-2, the V gene TRBV5-1; tentatively, D is TRBD1 (6 bases). Trimming took off 0 bases at V and 2 bases at J, with 11 bases between the two ends. The CDR3 length is 15 residues. Germline CDR1 reads SGHRS; CDR2 reads YFSETQ. The CDR3: CASSLGQGSNYGYTF. CDR3 coding DNA: TGCGCCAGCAGCTTGGGGCAGGGGAGCAACTATGGCTACACCTTC.

This sequence joins TRBV5-6 and TRBJ2-1; D is unresolved. The germline V and J ends were trimmed by 0 bases and 14 bases, with 9 bases remaining between them. There are 11 residues in the CDR3. The germline gives CDR1 SGHDT, CDR2 YYEEEE. The CDR3 DNA follows: TGTGCCAGCAGCTTGGCCAGGAAGAAGTTCTTC. Protein: CASSLARKKFF.

V and J are TRBV30 and TRBJ1-2; maybe TRBD1 (6 bases). The CDR3 totals 12 residues. Germline values: CDR1 GTSNPN, CDR2 SVGIG (reference sequence). V shed 4 bases and J shed 8 bases, with 14 bases lying between them. The CDR3 spells CAWIQGRLGYTF. The CDR3 nucleotides read TGTGCCTGGATTCAGGGGAGATTAGGCTACACCTTC.

The gene calls are TRBV14 and TRBJ2-1; 11 bases are a match to TRBD2. The V and J ends lost 0 bases and 5 bases, in that order; junction bases with no gene match: 6. The V gene's germline CDR1 is SGHDN and CDR2 FVKESK. The CDR3 runs 17 residues. The CDR3 region is CASSQDIAGGPNNEQFF. The CDR3 bases are TGTGCCAGCAGCCAAGATATAGCGGGAGGGCCGAACAATGAGCAGTTCTTC.

The chain uses TRBV7-9 and TRBJ1-2, with 7 positions matching TRBD1. V gave up 6 bases and J gave up 2 bases; unmatched junction bases: 3. Germline V gives CDR1 SEHNR, CDR2 FQNEAQ (reference sequence). The CDR3 runs to 13 residues. The CDR3 DNA reads as TGTGCCAGCAGGGCGGGACAGAACTATGGCTACACCTTC. Translating it yields CASRAGQNYGYTF.

This chain joins TRBV27 and TRBJ2-7, with 10 bases fitting TRBD2. Germline CDR1 is MNHEY and CDR2 is SMNVEV (reference sequence). Trimming at V came to 5 bases and at J to 4 bases, leaving 5 bases not matched to a gene. CDR3 length equals 14 residues. This chain's CDR3 is CASSPLAGVYEQYF. In DNA, the CDR3 is TGTGCCAGCAGTCCCCTAGCGGGAGTATACGAGCAGTACTTC.

The chain combines TRBV2 with TRBJ2-4, with TRBD2 matching 8 bases. V lost 7 bases and J lost 9; bases outside the gene matches: 8. CDR1 and CDR2 from the germline V gene are SNHLY and FYNNEI. CDR3 length: 13 residues. The CDR3 sequence: CASNGLAGGIQYF. CDR3 in DNA: TGTGCCAGCAATGGACTAGCAGGCGGCATTCAGTACTTC.

The rearrangement links TRBV2 to TRBJ2-2; D uncertain. Germline V gene data show CDR1 as SNHLY and CDR2 as FYNNEI. V was trimmed by 6 bases and J by 5 bases, leaving 16 bases between them. This CDR3 is 15 amino acids long. In DNA form, the CDR3 reads TGTGCCAGCAGGGCCTACGACATGACGACCGGGGAGCTGTTTTTT. Translated: CASRAYDMTTGELFF.

V gene TRBV7-9 combines with J gene TRBJ2-1; D perhaps matches TRBD2 (6 bases). CDR1 is SEHNR, CDR2 FQNEAQ, per germline (reference sequence). The germline V and J ends were trimmed by 5 bases and 8 bases, with 22 bases remaining between them. The CDR3 contains 16 residues. The CDR3 DNA reads as TGTGCCAGCAGCCCCGTTGGTAGCCCGGGAGATTATGAGCAGTTCTTC. Translated: CASSPVGSPGDYEQFF. Based on the CDR3 plus reference TRBV7-9 and TRBJ2-1, the full variable domain is DTGVSQNPRHKITKRGQNVTFRCDPISEHNRLYWYRQTLGQGPEFLTYFQNEAQLEKSRLLSDRFSAERPKGSFSTLEIQRTEQGDSAMYLCASSPVGSPGDYEQFFGPGTRLTVL.

A single count supports this clone. V usage is TRBV6-1 and J usage is TRBJ1-2; D is ambiguous. This CDR3 has 13 amino acids. Germline CDR1 and CDR2: MNHNS and SASEGT. The germline V and J ends were trimmed by 4 bases and 10 bases, with 16 bases remaining between them. The CDR3 reads CASSGFVLPDYTF. The CDR3 DNA reads TGTGCCAGCAGTGGCTTCGTATTGCCAGACTACACCTTC.

This chain uses TRBV28 with TRBJ2-3; D may be TRBD1 (6 bases). V gave up 4 bases and J gave up 0 bases, with 17 bases separating them. The length of the CDR3 is 17 residues. Looked up from germline, CDR1 is MDHEN and CDR2 is SYDVKM. CDR3 amino acids: CASSYTWGQESTDTQYF. Written as DNA, the CDR3 is TGTGCCAGCAGTTATACTTGGGGGCAGGAAAGCACAGATACGCAGTATTTT.

The chain uses TRBV30 and TRBJ1-5; the D gene is possibly TRBD1 (5 bases). The CDR3 covers 16 residues. CDR1 GTSNPN and CDR2 SVGIG come from the germline V gene (reference sequence). Trimming pared 0 bases from V and 3 bases from J, leaving 15 bases between. The CDR3 protein is CAWSVRGGQANQPQHF. In DNA, the CDR3 is TGTGCCTGGAGTGTACGGGGGGGTCAGGCCAATCAGCCCCAGCATTTT. Looking up the rest from reference TRBV30 and TRBJ1-5 gives the full variable domain: SQTIHQWPATLVQPVGSPLSLECTVEGTSNPNLYWYRQAAGRGLQLLFYSVGIGQISSEVPQNLSASRPQDRQFILSSKKLLLSDSGFYLCAWSVRGGQANQPQHFGDGTRLSIL.

The chain uses TRBV7-9 and TRBJ2-1; weak D call: TRBD1 (5 bases). From germline, CDR1 is SEHNR and CDR2 FQNEAQ (reference sequence). The V end was cut by 1 base, the J end by 9 bases, with 16 bases between. This CDR3 has 15 residues. CDR3 sequence (DNA): TGTGCCAGCAGCTTAGTGTCCAGCTGGGGCGGTGAGCAGTTCTTC. Its protein product is CASSLVSSWGGEQFF.

CDR3 loop: CASTGTGIVEQYF. The CDR3 DNA reads TGTGCCAGCACCGGGACAGGGATCGTCGAGCAGTACTTC. This chain uses TRBV19 with TRBJ2-7; 9 bases fit TRBD1. There are 13 residues in the CDR3. Germline loops: CDR1 LNHDA, CDR2 SQIVND (reference sequence). Trimming at V came to 9 bases and at J to 6 bases, leaving 9 bases not matched to a gene.

The chain uses TRBV6-1 and TRBJ1-4, with TRBD1 matching 9 bases. The CDR3 extends over 14 amino acids. V gave up 1 base and J gave up 6 bases; unmatched junction bases: 0. The germline CDR1 and CDR2 sequences are MNHNS and SASEGT. This chain's CDR3 is CASSEGTGDEKLFF. The CDR3 DNA reads TGTGCCAGCAGTGAAGGGACAGGGGATGAAAAACTGTTTTTT.

The rearrangement joins TRBV10-1 to TRBJ2-2; D uncertain. Germline CDR1 and CDR2: WNHNN and SYGVQD (reference sequence). With 6 bases removed from V and 4 bases from J, the gap between germline ends came to 9 bases. This CDR3 has 13 residues. CDR3 in DNA: TGCGCCAGCAGCCCGGAGTCCACCGGGGAGCTGTTTTTT. It encodes CASSPESTGELFF.

The chain recombines TRBV7-2 with TRBJ2-3, with 7 nucleotides matching TRBD2. CDR3 length: 15 amino acids. V lost 3 bases, J lost 2 bases, and 5 bases stayed unmatched. In germline, CDR1 is SGHTA, CDR2 FQGNSA. The CDR3 spells CASSLGLADTDTQYF. CDR3 nucleotides: TGTGCCAGCAGCTTGGGCCTAGCGGACACAGATACGCAGTATTTT. Drawing the rest from reference TRBV7-2 and TRBJ2-3, the complete variable domain is GAGVSQSPSNKVTEKGKDVELRCDPISGHTALYWYRQSLGQGLEFLIYFQGNSAPDKSGLPSDRFSAERTGGSVSTLTIQRTQQEDSAVYLCASSLGLADTDTQYFGPGTRLTVL.

The chain has TRBV5-8 and TRBJ1-1, with a weak D call TRBD1 (6 bases). The CDR3 sequence is 16 residues long. Germline CDR1 reads SGHTS; CDR2 reads YDEGEE. The ends were cut back, 4 bases at V and 2 bases at J, with 18 bases in the middle. The CDR3 loop is CASSIDRHPDNTEAFF. DNA for the CDR3: TGTGCCAGCAGCATCGACAGGCACCCTGACAACACTGAAGCTTTCTTT. Together with reference TRBV5-8 and TRBJ1-1, the CDR3 gives the full variable domain: EAGVTQSPTHLIKTRGQQATLRCSPISGHTSVYWYQQALGLGLQFLLWYDEGEERNRGNFPPRFSGRQFPNYSSELNVNALELEDSALYLCASSIDRHPDNTEAFFGQGTRLTVV.

V usage is TRBV9 and J usage is TRBJ1-2; 7 nucleotides align to TRBD1. The CDR3 is 14 residues long. CDR1 and CDR2 (germline): SGDLS, YYNGEE. V gave up 6 bases and J gave up 1 base; unmatched junction bases: 6. In nucleotides, the CDR3 is TGTGCCAGCAACAAAGGGGGCCGTAACTATGGCTACACCTTC. It encodes CASNKGGRNYGYTF.

V and J are TRBV27 and TRBJ1-5; D is undetermined. This CDR3 is built from 13 residues. CDR1 is MNHEY and CDR2 is SMNVEV in the germline V gene (reference sequence). V lost 2 bases, J lost 5 bases, and 7 bases lay in between. The CDR3 coding sequence is TGTGCCAGCAGTTTAGAGGGAGATCAGCCCCAGCATTTT. This encodes CASSLEGDQPQHF.

The CDR3: CASSDRGQFSGNTIYF. The CDR3 nucleotides are TGTGCCAGCAGTGACCGGGGACAGTTCTCTGGAAACACCATATATTTT. This chain joins TRBV2 and TRBJ1-3, with 7 bases aligning to TRBD1. The V and J ends lost 3 bases and 0 bases, in that order; junction bases with no gene match: 5. In germline, CDR1 is SNHLY, CDR2 FYNNEI. The CDR3 runs to 16 residues.

As for this clone: This specimen includes other DNA sequences encoding the same CDR3. The chain carries TRBV27 and TRBJ1-2; D not certain. CDR3 size: 13 residues. Trimming left V 3 bases short and J 2 bases short, with 7 bases between. Germline V lookup: CDR1 MNHEY, CDR2 SMNVEV (reference sequence). CDR3 amino acids: CASSFTVNYGYTF. The CDR3 bases are TGTGCCAGCAGTTTCACAGTAAACTATGGCTACACCTTC.